This T cell receptor (beta chain) was recorded in a study of cytotoxic CD8 clonotypes in ibrutinib-treated CLL. Study-wide context: Researchers reported about 10 relapsed/refractory and about 15 treatment-naive patients, around 17 of them IGHV unmutated.

The germline V gene has CDR1 SGHNT and CDR2 YYREEE (reference sequence). V was shortened by 4 bases and J by 4 bases, with 11 bases between the two germline ends. This CDR3 contains 13 residues. Of note for this clone: The antigen is not known.

Whole-study results and caveats: Against age-matched healthy donors, baseline clonality ran higher and tracked circulating CD8+ T-cell counts.

The repertoire was sequenced with immunoSEQ multiplex PCR; TCRdb's copy has only in-frame clones and lacks some. The sample lists 100,000 to 150,000 clones, 80% to 90% occurring once. The receptor comes from a human donor with chronic lymphocytic leukemia. Sequenced here: PBMCs, sampled after 24 months of ibrutinib treatment. The chain recombines TRBV5-4 with TRBJ1-2; D not certain. CDR3: CASSQEGSYGYTF. The CDR3 DNA sequence: TGTGCCAGCAGCCAAGAGGGAAGCTATGGCTACACCTTC.